One and the same sample provided the 17 T cell receptor beta chains below, sequenced in a study of blood T cell repertoires in COVID-19. The protocol was immunoSEQ multiplex PCR, while the TCRdb copy is restricted to in-frame clones and leaves out a portion. This table holds 280,000 or so clones, 89% found once. Sequences were obtained from peripheral blood. The receptor set was obtained from a woman aged 60 to 75 with acute or convalescent COVID-19.

The genes are TRBV5-1 and TRBJ2-7, with 9 positions matching TRBD2. The CDR3 runs 14 residues. The germline gives CDR1 SGHRS, CDR2 YFSETQ. V lost 4 bases, J lost 2 bases, and 4 bases stayed unmatched. The chain's CDR3 is CASSGGGDPYEQYF. CDR3 in DNA: TGCGCCAGCAGCGGCGGGGGGGACCCCTACGAGCAGTACTTC.

CDR3 region: CSAESGTTSPDYNEQFF. CDR3 sequence (DNA): TGCAGCGCCGAGTCCGGGACTACATCCCCGGACTACAATGAGCAGTTCTTC. The J gene is TRBJ2-1, the V gene TRBV29-1, with TRBD2 identical over 7 bases. The CDR3 totals 17 residues. J gave up 3 bases and V 7 bases, and 18 bases lay outside the gene matches. Germline V lookup: CDR1 SQVTM, CDR2 ANQGSEA.

The V call is TRBV9, the J call TRBJ2-7, with D perhaps matching TRBD2 (6 bases). Trimming took 0 bases from V and 7 from J, leaving 11 bases between them. This CDR3 region has 13 residues. Germline CDR1 SGDLS, CDR2 YYNGEE. CDR3 sequence reads: CASSVAGAEEQYF. CDR3 nucleotide sequence: TGTGCCAGCAGCGTAGCGGGAGCGGAAGAGCAGTACTTC.

The gene calls are TRBV2 and TRBJ2-7; 7 nucleotides line up with TRBD1. Germline assignment: CDR1 SNHLY and CDR2 FYNNEI. The CDR3 has 14 amino acids. With 7 bases clipped from V and 0 bases from J, the junction kept 6 bases outside the gene matches. CDR3 in DNA: TGTGCCAGCACCGGGACAGCGCTCTCCTACGAGCAGTACTTC. Protein product: CASTGTALSYEQYF. The variable domain in full, completed from reference TRBV2 and TRBJ2-7, reads EPEVTQTPSHQVTQMGQEVILRCVPISNHLYFYWYRQILGQKVEFLVSFYNNEISEKSEIFDDQFSVERPDGSNFTLKIRSTKLEDSAMYFCASTGTALSYEQYFGPGTRLTVT.

The genes are TRBV7-3 and TRBJ1-1; D gene ambiguous. V lost 2 bases and J lost 1, with 8 bases in between. The CDR3 runs 14 residues. The V gene's germline CDR1 is SGHTA and CDR2 FQGTGA. The CDR3 DNA reads as TGTGCCAGCAGCTTAGATGCAGAGAACACTGAAGCTTTCTTT. Translation: CASSLDAENTEAFF.

This chain connects TRBV15 to TRBJ2-2, with 9 bases lining up with TRBD2. The CDR3 extends over 16 amino acids. The V and J ends lost 0 bases and 6 bases, in that order; junction bases with no gene match: 5. Germline V lookup: CDR1 LNHNV, CDR2 YYDKDF (reference sequence). CDR3 coding DNA: TGTGCCACCAGCAGAGATGGAGTAGCGGGAGCCGGGGAGCTGTTTTTT. Its protein product is CATSRDGVAGAGELFF.

The V gene is TRBV28, the J gene TRBJ1-2, with D possibly matching TRBD1 (6 bases). The CDR3 length is 16 residues. The germline gives CDR1 MDHEN, CDR2 SYDVKM. V lost 6 bases, J lost 4 bases, and 21 bases lay in between. CDR3 residues: CASSPQGSVGSYGYTF. CDR3 DNA: TGTGCCAGCAGCCCCCAGGGGTCGGTAGGGAGCTATGGCTACACCTTC.

The CDR3 spells CASSRDRGISPLHF. CDR3 DNA sequence: TGTGCCAGCAGCCGCGACAGGGGGATTTCACCCCTCCACTTT. The V call is TRBV7-9, the J call TRBJ1-6; 9 positions agree with TRBD1. The CDR3 length is 14 residues. Trimming at V came to 5 bases and at J to 9 bases, leaving 5 bases not matched to a gene. Germline lookup yields CDR1 SEHNR and CDR2 FQNEAQ (reference sequence).

V gene TRBV7-3 combines with J gene TRBJ2-5; 9 nucleotides agree with TRBD1. The CDR3 spans 15 residues. Per germline, CDR1 SGHTA and CDR2 FQGTGA. After removal of 5 bases from V and 5 bases from J, the junction contained 9 bases not matched to a gene. The CDR3 reads CASSPTGGRLETQYF. CDR3 nucleotides: TGTGCCAGCAGCCCCACAGGGGGCCGACTCGAGACCCAGTACTTC.

This chain uses TRBV28 with TRBJ2-1; D is uncertain. Trimming removed 3 bases from V and 8 bases from J, with 14 bases in between. Looked up from germline, CDR1 is MDHEN and CDR2 is SYDVKM. The CDR3 runs 14 residues. The CDR3, as DNA: TGTGCCAGCAGTTTGCGGCTAGACCCCGATGAGCAGTTCTTC. Translating it yields CASSLRLDPDEQFF.

This clone was counted a single time. The rearrangement uses TRBV9 and TRBJ1-4; D not resolved. This CDR3 has 15 residues. Trimming stripped 4 bases from V and 7 bases from J, with 17 bases between. Germline values: CDR1 SGDLS, CDR2 YYNGEE. DNA of the CDR3: TGTGCCAGCAGCAACGGGCCTCCGGCGGGTGAAAAACTGTTTTTT. Translated: CASSNGPPAGEKLFF. The entire variable domain, with the rest obtained from reference TRBV9 and TRBJ1-4, is as follows: DSGVTQTPKHLITATGQRVTLRCSPRSGDLSVYWYQQSLDQGLQFLIQYYNGEERAKGNILERFSAQQFPDLHSELNLSSLELGDSALYFCASSNGPPAGEKLFFGSGTQLSVL.

The chain couples TRBV15 to TRBJ1-5; D remains unclear. Germline CDR1 is LNHNV and CDR2 is YYDKDF (reference sequence). The CDR3 is 16 amino acids. Trimming pared 8 bases from V and 3 bases from J, leaving 20 bases between. The CDR3 reads CATSSEGTVINQPQHF. CDR3 coding DNA: TGTGCCACCTCTAGTGAGGGCACAGTGATCAATCAGCCCCAGCATTTT. Together with reference TRBV15 and TRBJ1-5, the CDR3 gives the full variable domain: DAMVIQNPRYQVTQFGKPVTLSCSQTLNHNVMYWYQQKSSQAPKLLFHYYDKDFNNEADTPDNFQSRRPNTSFCFLDIRSPGLGDTAMYLCATSSEGTVINQPQHFGDGTRLSIL.

The rearrangement uses TRBV3-1 (or the pseudogene TRBV3-2) and TRBJ1-2; TRBD1 might be the D (6 bases). Germline CDR1 reads LGHDT; CDR2 reads YNNKEL (reference sequence). The CDR3 loop spans 15 amino acids. V lost 1 base to trimming and J lost 7 bases, with 16 bases between them. In DNA, the CDR3 is TGTGCCAGCAGCCAAGTTAGGGCGGGGGCCAGTGGCTACACCTTC. This sequence encodes CASSQVRAGASGYTF.

Concerning this clone itself: This specimen includes other DNA sequences encoding the same CDR3. The chain links TRBV6-1 to TRBJ1-3, with D possibly being TRBD1 (6 bases). Germline V gives CDR1 MNHNS, CDR2 SASEGT. The CDR3 is 14 residues long. V lost 3 bases and J 2 bases, leaving 8 bases between the germline ends. CDR3 in DNA: TGTGCCAGCAGTGAGACAGGAGCTGGAAACACCATATATTTT. It codes for CASSETGAGNTIYF.

This clone was observed once. This chain connects TRBV2 to TRBJ2-6; TRBD1 is a possible D gene (6 bases). V shed 7 bases and J shed 0 bases, with 19 bases lying between them. Germline CDR1 reads SNHLY; CDR2 reads FYNNEI. The CDR3 runs to 18 residues. The CDR3 loop reads CASKTGIAAHSGANVLTF. In DNA, the CDR3 is TGTGCCAGCAAAACAGGGATTGCGGCCCACTCTGGGGCCAACGTCCTGACTTTC.

As regards this clone: The sample holds other DNA sequences that translate to the same CDR3. The chain links TRBV6-6 to TRBJ1-1, with 8 bases matching TRBD1. The germline V gene encodes CDR1 MNHNY and CDR2 SVGAGI (reference sequence). The CDR3 spans 15 residues. Germline trimming cut 0 bases from V and 4 bases from J; bases unmatched to any gene: 4. The CDR3 spells CASSYSGQGGTEAFF. Written as DNA, the CDR3 is TGTGCCAGCAGTTACTCAGGACAGGGAGGCACTGAAGCTTTCTTT.

This chain connects TRBV7-8 to TRBJ2-2; 7 bases are shared with TRBD1. The CDR3 is 16 amino acids. Germline V gene data show CDR1 as SGHVS and CDR2 as FQNEAQ. Germline trimming cut 3 bases from V and 5 bases from J; bases unmatched to any gene: 9. In DNA form, the CDR3 reads TGTGCCAGCAGCTTGCTGACAGGGTCTGTTACCGGGGAGCTGTTTTTT. Its protein product is CASSLLTGSVTGELFF.